The subject of this entry is one T cell receptor (beta chain). Antigen: not known. Repeated repertoire sampling spanned the course of chemoradiotherapy. The repertoire was sequenced with immunoSEQ multiplex PCR; TCRdb's copy has only in-frame clones and lacks some. The repertoire holds 20,000 to 25,000 clones, around 75% seen once, with roughly 2.5% in the top ten. This specimen comes from a study of chemoradiotherapy in HPV16-positive cancers. Study summary: Functional T-cell assays on a couple of HPV16-positive patients' cells defined candidate HPV-specific clones and common TCR motifs.

Overall study results and limits: During treatment, candidate HPV-specific clones and E7-related motifs expanded in tumor. The functional HPV-specific definition rests on just a couple of HPV16-positive patients.

Sampling was performed from a patient who underwent chemoradiotherapy. The TCR sequence derives from a human donor with HPV-associated anogenital cancer.

The CDR3 protein is CASSSAAGRMNTEAFF. In DNA form, the CDR3 reads TGTGCCAGCAGCTCAGCCGCGGGACGCATGAACACTGAAGCTTTCTTT. V usage is TRBV7-9 and J usage is TRBJ1-1; tentative D call: TRBD1 (5 bases). The CDR3 covers 16 residues. Looked up from germline, CDR1 is SEHNR and CDR2 is FQNEAQ (reference sequence). V was clipped by 4 bases and J by 0 bases, with 15 bases between them. Using reference TRBV7-9 and TRBJ1-1 for the parts outside the CDR3, the full variable domain is DTGVSQNPRHKITKRGQNVTFRCDPISEHNRLYWYRQTLGQGPEFLTYFQNEAQLEKSRLLSDRFSAERPKGSFSTLEIQRTEQGDSAMYLCASSSAAGRMNTEAFFGQGTRLTVV.